What follows describes a single T cell receptor beta chain. Its specificity is unknown. The data are from a study of tumor and adjacent non-tumor tissue in lung cancer. Study-wide background: Stage I to III disease affected 9 to 10 men and several women aged about 31 to 76.

RNA was extracted from bulk tissue without any cell sorting. This CDR3 is 16 amino acids long. J gave up 1 base and V 8 bases, and 13 bases lay outside the gene matches. Germline assignment: CDR1 SGHAT and CDR2 FQNNGV. Points from the study as a whole: Tumor TCR diversity, when higher, was linked to shorter survival. Compared with tumor, normal lung showed significantly lower TCR diversity.

Three rounds of nested PCR, following a modified ARM-PCR protocol, produced the TCRbeta library. Via MiXCR, TCRdb re-called the multiplex PCR reads, giving one row per CDR3 protein. This sample has under 95,000 distinct CDR3 sequences, with around two thirds found just once. This TCR derives from a man aged 70 or older with non-small cell lung cancer. The sequencing sample was made of lung tumor tissue. V gene TRBV11-2 combines with J gene TRBJ2-7; 8 bases map to TRBD1. CDR3 amino acids: CASSRREDRVSYEQYF. CDR3 coding DNA: TGTGCCAGCTCCCGACGCGAGGACAGGGTATCCTACGAGCAGTACTTC.